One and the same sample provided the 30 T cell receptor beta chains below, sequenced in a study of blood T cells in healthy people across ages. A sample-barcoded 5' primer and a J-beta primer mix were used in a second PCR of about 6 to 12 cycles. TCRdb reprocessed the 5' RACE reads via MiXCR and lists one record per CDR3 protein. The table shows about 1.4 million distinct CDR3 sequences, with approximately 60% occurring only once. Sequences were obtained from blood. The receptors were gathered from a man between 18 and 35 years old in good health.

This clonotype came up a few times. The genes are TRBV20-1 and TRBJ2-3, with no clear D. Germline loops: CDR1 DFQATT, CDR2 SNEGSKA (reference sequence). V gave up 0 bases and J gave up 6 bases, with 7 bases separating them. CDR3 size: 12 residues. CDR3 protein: CSAREVSDTQYF. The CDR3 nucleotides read TGCAGTGCTAGAGAGGTTTCGGATACGCAGTATTTT.

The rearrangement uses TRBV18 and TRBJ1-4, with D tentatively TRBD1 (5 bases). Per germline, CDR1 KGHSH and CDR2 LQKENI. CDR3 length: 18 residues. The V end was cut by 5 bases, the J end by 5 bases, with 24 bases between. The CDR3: CASSRLGPTQQGNEKLFF. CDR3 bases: TGTGCCAGCTCAAGGTTGGGACCGACCCAGCAGGGAAATGAAAAACTGTTTTTT.

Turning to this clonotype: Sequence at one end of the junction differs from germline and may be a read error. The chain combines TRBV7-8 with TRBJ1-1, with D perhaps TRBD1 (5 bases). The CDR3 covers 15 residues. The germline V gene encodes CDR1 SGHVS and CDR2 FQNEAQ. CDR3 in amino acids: CASSSQGGGWTEAFF. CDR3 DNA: TGCGCCAGCAGCTCCCAGGGCGGGGGTTGGACTGAAGCTTTCTTT.

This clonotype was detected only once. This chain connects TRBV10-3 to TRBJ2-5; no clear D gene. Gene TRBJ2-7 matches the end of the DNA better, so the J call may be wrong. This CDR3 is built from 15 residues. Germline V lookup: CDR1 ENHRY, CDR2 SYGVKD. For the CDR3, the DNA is TGTGCCATCAGTGCCGGCGCCTTGGGGTTGGACGAGCAGTACTTC. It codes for CAISAGALGLDEQYF.

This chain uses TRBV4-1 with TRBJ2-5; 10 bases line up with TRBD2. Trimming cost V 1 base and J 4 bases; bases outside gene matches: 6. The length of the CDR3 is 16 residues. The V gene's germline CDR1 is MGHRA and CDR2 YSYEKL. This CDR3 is CASSQAGLAVGETQYF. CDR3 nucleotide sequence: TGCGCCAGCAGCCAAGCAGGACTAGCGGTGGGAGAGACCCAGTACTTC.

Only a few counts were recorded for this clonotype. The CDR3 reads CASSFTGRTEAFF. CDR3 nucleotides: TGTGCCAGCAGTTTTACAGGTCGCACTGAAGCTTTCTTT. The chain carries TRBV12-3 or TRBV12-4 and TRBJ1-1; D may be TRBD1 (5 bases). CDR3 length: 13 residues. V was clipped by 3 bases and J by 4 bases, with 9 bases between them.

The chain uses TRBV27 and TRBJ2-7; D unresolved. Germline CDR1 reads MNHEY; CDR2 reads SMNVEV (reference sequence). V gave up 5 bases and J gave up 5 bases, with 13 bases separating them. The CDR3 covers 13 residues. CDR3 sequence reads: CASSPWVGDEQYF. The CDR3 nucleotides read TGTGCCAGCAGTCCGTGGGTTGGCGACGAGCAGTACTTC.

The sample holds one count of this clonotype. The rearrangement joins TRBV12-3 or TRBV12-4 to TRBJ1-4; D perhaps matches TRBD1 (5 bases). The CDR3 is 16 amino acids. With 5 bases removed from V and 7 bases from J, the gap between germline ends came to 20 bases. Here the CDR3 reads CASSPRVGPGLEKLFF. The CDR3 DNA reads TGTGCCAGCAGTCCCAGGGTAGGGCCCGGGCTTGAAAAACTGTTTTTT.

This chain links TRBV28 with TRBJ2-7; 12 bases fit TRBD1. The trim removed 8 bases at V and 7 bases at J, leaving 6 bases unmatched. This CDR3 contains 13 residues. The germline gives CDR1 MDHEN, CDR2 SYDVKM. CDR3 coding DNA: TGTGCCAGCCTGGGACAGGGGGCCTGGGAGCAGTACTTC. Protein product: CASLGQGAWEQYF.

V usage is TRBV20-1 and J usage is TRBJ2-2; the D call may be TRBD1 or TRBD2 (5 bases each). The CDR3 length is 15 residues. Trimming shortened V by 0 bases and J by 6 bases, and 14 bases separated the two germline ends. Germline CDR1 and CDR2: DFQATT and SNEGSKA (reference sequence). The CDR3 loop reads CSARDGLLGAGELFF. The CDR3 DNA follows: TGCAGTGCTAGAGATGGGCTCCTGGGGGCCGGGGAGCTGTTTTTT.

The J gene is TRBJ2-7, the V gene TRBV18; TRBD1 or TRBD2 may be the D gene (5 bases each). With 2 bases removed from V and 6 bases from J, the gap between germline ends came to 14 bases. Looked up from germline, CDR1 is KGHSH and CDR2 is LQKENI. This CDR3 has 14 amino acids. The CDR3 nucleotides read TGTGCCAGCTCACCAGCCTTAGGGACGGGCGAGCAGTACTTC. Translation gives CASSPALGTGEQYF.

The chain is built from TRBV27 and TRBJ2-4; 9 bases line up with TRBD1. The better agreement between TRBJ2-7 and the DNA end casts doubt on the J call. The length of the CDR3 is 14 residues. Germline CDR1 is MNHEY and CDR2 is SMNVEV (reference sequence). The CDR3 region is CASSLDVGQGEQYF. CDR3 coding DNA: TGTGCCAGCAGTCTCGACGTGGGACAGGGCGAGCAGTACTTC.

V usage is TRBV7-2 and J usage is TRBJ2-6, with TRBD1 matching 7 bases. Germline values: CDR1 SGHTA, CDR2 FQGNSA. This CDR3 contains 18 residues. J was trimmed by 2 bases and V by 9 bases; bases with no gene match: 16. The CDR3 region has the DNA TGTGCCAGAGCTTTAGGGGCAGGGGGAATCCCTGGGGCCAACGTCCTGACTTTC. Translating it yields CARALGAGGIPGANVLTF.

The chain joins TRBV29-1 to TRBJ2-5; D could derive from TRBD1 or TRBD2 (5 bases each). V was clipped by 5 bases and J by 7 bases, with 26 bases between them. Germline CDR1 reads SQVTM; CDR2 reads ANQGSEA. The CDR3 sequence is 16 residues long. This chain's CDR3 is CSVQSTGTQQEWTQYF. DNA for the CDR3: TGCAGCGTTCAGTCCACCGGGACCCAACAAGAGTGGACCCAGTACTTC. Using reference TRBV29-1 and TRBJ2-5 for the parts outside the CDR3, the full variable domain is SAVISQKPSRDICQRGTSLTIQCQVDSQVTMMFWYRQQPGQSLTLIATANQGSEATYESGFVIDKFPISRPNLTFSTLTVSNMSPEDSSIYLCSVQSTGTQQEWTQYFGPGTRLLVL.

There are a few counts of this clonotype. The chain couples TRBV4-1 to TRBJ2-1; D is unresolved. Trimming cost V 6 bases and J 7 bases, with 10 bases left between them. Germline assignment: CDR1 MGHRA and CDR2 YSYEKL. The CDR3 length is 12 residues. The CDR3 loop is CASSSNLNEQFF. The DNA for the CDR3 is TGCGCCAGCAGTAGTAATCTAAATGAGCAGTTCTTC.

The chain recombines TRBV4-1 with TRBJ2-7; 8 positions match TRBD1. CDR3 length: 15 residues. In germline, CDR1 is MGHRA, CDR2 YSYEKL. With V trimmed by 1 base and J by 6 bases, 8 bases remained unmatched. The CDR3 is CASSQASGGAREQYF. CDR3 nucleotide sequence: TGCGCCAGCAGCCAAGCTTCAGGGGGCGCTCGCGAGCAGTACTTC.

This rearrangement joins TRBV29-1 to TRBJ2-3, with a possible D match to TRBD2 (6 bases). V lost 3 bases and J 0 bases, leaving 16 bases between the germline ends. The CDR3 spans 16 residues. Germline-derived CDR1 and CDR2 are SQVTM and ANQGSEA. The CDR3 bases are TGCAGCGTTGAGGGCTTCGCGGGGAAGAGCACAGATACGCAGTATTTT. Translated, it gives CSVEGFAGKSTDTQYF.

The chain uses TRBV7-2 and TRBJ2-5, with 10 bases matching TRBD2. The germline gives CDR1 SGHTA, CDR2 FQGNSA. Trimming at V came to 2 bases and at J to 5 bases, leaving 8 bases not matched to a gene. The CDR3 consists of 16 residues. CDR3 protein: CASSLTAGLASETQYF. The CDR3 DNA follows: TGTGCCAGCAGCTTAACGGCGGGACTAGCGTCTGAGACCCAGTACTTC.

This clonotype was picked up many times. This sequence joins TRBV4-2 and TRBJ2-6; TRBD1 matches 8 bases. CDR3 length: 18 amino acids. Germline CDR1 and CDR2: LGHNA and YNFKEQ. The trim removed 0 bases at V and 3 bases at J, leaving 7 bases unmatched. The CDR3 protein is CASSQDRTGGYGANVLTF. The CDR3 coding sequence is TGTGCCAGCAGCCAAGATAGAACAGGGGGTTATGGGGCCAACGTCCTGACTTTC.

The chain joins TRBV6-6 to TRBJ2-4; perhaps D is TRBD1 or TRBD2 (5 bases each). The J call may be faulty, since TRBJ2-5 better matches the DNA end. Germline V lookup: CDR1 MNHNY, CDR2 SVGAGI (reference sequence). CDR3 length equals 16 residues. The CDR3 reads CASSDPSRDQKGTQYF. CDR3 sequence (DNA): TGTGCCAGCAGTGACCCCAGCCGGGACCAAAAAGGGACCCAGTACTTC.

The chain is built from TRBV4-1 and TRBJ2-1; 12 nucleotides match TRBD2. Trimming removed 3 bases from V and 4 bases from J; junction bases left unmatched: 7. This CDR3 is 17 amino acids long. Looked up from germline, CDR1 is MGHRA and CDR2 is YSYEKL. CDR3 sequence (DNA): TGCGCCAGCAGCCAGGGAGGACTAGCGGGACGATACAATGAGCAGTTCTTC. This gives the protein CASSQGGLAGRYNEQFF.

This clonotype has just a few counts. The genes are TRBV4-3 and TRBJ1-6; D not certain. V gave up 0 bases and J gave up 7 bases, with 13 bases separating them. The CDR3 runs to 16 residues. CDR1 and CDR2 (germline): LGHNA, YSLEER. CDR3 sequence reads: CASSQDMPLGNSPLHF. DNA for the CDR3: TGCGCCAGCAGCCAAGATATGCCCCTCGGAAATTCACCCCTCCACTTT.

The CDR3, as DNA: TGTGCCAGCAGCCAAGATAGGGGGAACACCGGGGAGCTGTTTTTT. It codes for CASSQDRGNTGELFF. V and J are TRBV3-1 and TRBJ2-2, with D possibly being TRBD1 (5 bases). V shed 0 bases and J shed 1 base, with 6 bases lying between them. The length of the CDR3 is 15 residues. CDR1 is LGHDT, CDR2 YNNKEL, per germline (reference sequence). The variable domain in full, completed from reference TRBV3-1 and TRBJ2-2, reads DTAVSQTPKYLVTQMGNDKSIKCEQNLGHDTMYWYKQDSKKFLKIMFSYNNKELIINETVPNRFSPKSPDKAHLNLHINSLELGDSAVYFCASSQDRGNTGELFFGEGSRLTVL.

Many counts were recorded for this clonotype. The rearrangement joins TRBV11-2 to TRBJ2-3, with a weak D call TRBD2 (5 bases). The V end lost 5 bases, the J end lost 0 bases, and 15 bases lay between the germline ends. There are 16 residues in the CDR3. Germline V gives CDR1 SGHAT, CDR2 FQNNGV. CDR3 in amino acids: CASSRLGLTSTDTQYF. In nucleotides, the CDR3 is TGTGCCAGCAGCCGACTCGGACTGACTAGCACAGATACGCAGTATTTT.

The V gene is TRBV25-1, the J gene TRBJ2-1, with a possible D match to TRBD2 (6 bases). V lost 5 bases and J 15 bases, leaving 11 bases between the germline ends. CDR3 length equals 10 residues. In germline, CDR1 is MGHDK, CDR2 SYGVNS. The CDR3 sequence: CASSSGSLFF. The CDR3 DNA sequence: TGTGCCAGCAGTTCCGGGAGTTTGTTCTTC.

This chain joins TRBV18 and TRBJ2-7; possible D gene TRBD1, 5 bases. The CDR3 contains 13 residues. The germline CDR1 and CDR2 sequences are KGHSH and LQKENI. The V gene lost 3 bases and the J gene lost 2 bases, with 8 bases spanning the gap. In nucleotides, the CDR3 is TGTGCCAGCTCACCCCCGGACACCTACGAGCAGTACTTC. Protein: CASSPPDTYEQYF.

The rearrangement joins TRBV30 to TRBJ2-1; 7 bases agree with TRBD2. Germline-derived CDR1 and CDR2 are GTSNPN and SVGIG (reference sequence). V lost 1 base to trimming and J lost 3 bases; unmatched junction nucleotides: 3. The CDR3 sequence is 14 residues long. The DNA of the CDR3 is TGTGCCTGGAGTGGCGGGAGTGGCTACAATGAGCAGTTCTTC. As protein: CAWSGGSGYNEQFF.

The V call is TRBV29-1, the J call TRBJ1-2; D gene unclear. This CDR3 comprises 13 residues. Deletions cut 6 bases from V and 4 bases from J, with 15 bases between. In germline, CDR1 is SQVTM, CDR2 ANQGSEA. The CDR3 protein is CSVASQDSYGYTF. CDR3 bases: TGCAGCGTCGCTAGCCAGGATAGCTATGGCTACACCTTC.

The CDR3 DNA follows: TGTGCCAGCAGTTTCCCGCCCAAACACCCTAACTACGAGCAGTACTTC. Encoded protein: CASSFPPKHPNYEQYF. The chain is built from TRBV12-3 or TRBV12-4 and TRBJ2-7; unclear D gene. Between the trimmed V and J ends, which lost 3 bases and 3 bases, there was a span of 18 bases. The CDR3 is made up of 16 amino acids.

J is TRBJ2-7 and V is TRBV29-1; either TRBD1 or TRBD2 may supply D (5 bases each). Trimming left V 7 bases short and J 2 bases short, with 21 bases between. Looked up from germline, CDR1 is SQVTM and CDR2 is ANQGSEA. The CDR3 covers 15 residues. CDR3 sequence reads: CSALYSGTETYEQYF. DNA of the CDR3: TGCAGCGCCTTATATTCCGGGACCGAGACCTACGAGCAGTACTTC.